This T cell receptor (beta chain) appears in the sequencing data of a study of blood T cells in healthy people across ages (dated by TCRdb to 2015 to 2017). Some background on the complete study: In model experiments, template switching captured roughly one uniquely barcoded TCR beta cDNA molecule for every two T cells. The study measured age-related changes in TCR beta repertoire diversity using deep sequencing normalized with unique cDNA molecular identifiers. The donors were divided into four age groups: young (average roughly 15 years), middle-aged (around 37), aged (approximately 62) and long-lived (about 80). To avoid experimental bias, donors of different ages were randomly spread across the sequencing lanes. For two donors (one aged 18 to 29 and one aged 80 or older), the study analyzed two additional independent replicas of 1 million unique cDNA reads from the same blood draw. Overall results and qualifications from the work: Compared with the aged group, more naive CD4+ T cells, fewer expanded clones and increased TCR diversity were shown by the long-lived group, suggesting age selection. Donor CMV infection status was unknown, potentially confounding age-related changes in expanded clonotypes. As age increased, observed TCR beta diversity per million T cells dropped in a roughly linear way, and a significant reduction was already evident by age roughly 36. Since profiling was done on bulk unsorted PBMCs, naive and antigen-experienced compartments could not be conclusively compared. Estimates of total diversity based on one million sequenced T cells were regarded as lower bounds and as underestimates. A strong correlation was found between observed TCR beta diversity and the percentage of naive T cells measured by flow cytometry.

Many counts were recorded for this clonotype. Its antigen remains unidentified. No much larger clone is present one base from it, and per-base qualities are unavailable. V is clipped by 3 bases and J by 5 bases, and the sequence between their germline boundaries is 13 bases long. The germline V gene provides CDR1 SQVTM and CDR2 ANQGSEA. Measured from the cysteine to the phenylalanine, the CDR3 is 13 residues long. Just CDR3 DNA is preserved here, 39 bases in frame from base 1. Libraries were prepared through 5' RACE. TCRdb shows the sequencer as Illumina HiSeq 2500. The second PCR ran for about 6 to 12 cycles and used a J-beta primer mix along with a sample-barcoded 5' primer. A unique molecular identifier was introduced onto each TCR beta cDNA molecule by a template-switch 5' adaptor carrying 12 random nucleotides. Each sample yielded at least 3 million CDR3-containing paired-end reads. First-strand cDNA was synthesized from all RNA with the Mint cDNA synthesis kit, primed by a TRBC-specific oligonucleotide. After uracil-DNA glycosylase treatment, a first 18-cycle PCR used universal primers M1SS and BC2_uni_R on all cDNA. Per the source publication's procedure: Each sample was normalized by randomly selecting 1 million high-quality reads, each carrying a distinct molecular identifier. Instead of being binned into consensus sequences, reads with shared molecular identifiers were discarded. MiTCR, set to a Q25 quality threshold and the strictest error-elimination algorithm, was used for CDR3 identification, clonotype clustering and error correction. A nonparametric unseen species model with Euler transformation was used to estimate lower-bound total TCR beta diversity. TCRdb ran its own pipeline on the public reads, namely fastp trimming at Q25 and MiXCR clone calling, and kept in-frame beta chains. Every distinct CDR3 protein forms one entry, paired with its most common genes and DNA. These V and J calls derive from TCRdb rather than the authors' analysis. The sample table holds some 640,000 distinct CDR3 sequences, of which about 30% were seen once. Clones ranked in the top ten supply 15% to 18% of the sample.

Systemically healthy Caucasian individuals from Russia, some 38 in total and aged roughly 6 to 100 years, were included as donors. Each donor gave ten milliliters of peripheral blood, drawn into EDTA-treated Vacutainer tubes. Ficoll-Paque density-gradient centrifugation was used to isolate PBMCs, with at least 6.5 million per sample. Trizol reagent was used to extract total RNA from PBMCs, with at least 5 micrograms per sample. For every donor, flow cytometry on a PBMC aliquot measured the percentage of naive CD45RAhigh/CD27high T cells. The TCR was taken from a woman aged 80 or over in good health. The specimen was blood. The sequence is built from TRBV29-1 and TRBJ2-5, with the D gene too uncertain to name. The DNA is as follows: TGCAGCGTTGACCGCGTGACCGGGGAGACCCAGTACTTC. It is translated as CSVDRVTGETQYF.